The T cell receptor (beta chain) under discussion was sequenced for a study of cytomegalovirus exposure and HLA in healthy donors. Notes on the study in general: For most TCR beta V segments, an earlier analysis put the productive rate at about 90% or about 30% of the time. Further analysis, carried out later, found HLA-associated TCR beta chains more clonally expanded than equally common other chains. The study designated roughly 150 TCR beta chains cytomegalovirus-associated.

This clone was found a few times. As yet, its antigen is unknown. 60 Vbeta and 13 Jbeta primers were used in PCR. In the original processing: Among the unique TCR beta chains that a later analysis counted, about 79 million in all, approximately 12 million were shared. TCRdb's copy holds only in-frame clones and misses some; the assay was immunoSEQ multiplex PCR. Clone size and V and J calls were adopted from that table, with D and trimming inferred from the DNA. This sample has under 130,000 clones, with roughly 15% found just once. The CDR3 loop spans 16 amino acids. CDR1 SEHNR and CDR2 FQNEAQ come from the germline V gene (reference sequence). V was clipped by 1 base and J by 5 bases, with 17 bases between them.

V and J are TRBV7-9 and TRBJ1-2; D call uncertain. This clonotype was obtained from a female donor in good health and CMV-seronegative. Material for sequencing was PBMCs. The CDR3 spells CASSLEGNRQLYGYTF. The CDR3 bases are TGTGCCAGCAGCTTAGAAGGCAACAGACAACTTTATGGCTACACCTTC.